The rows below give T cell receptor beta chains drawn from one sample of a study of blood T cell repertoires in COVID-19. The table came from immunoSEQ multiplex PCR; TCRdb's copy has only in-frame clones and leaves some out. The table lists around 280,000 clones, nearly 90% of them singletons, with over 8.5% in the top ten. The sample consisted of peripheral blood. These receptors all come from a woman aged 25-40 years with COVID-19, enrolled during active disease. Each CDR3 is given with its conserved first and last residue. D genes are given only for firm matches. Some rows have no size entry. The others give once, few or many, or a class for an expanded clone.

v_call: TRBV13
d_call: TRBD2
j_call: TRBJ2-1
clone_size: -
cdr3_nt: TGTGCCAGCAGCCTTAGCGGGGGGGCTTACAATGAGCAGTTCTTC
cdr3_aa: CASSLSGGAYNEQFF

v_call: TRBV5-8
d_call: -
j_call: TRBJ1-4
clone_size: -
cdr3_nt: TGTGCCAGCAGCTTGTCACGTATCGGGACAACCAGTGAAAAACTGTTTTTT
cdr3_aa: CASSLSRIGTTSEKLFF

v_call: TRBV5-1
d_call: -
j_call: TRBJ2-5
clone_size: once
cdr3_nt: TGCGCCAGTAAATCAGGGGCCTCCCTGGGGGAGACCCAGTACTTC
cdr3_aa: CASKSGASLGETQYF

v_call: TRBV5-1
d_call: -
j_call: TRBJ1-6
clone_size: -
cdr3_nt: TGCGCCAGCAGCTCCAACCGCGGGGGGTCCCGATATAATTCACCCCTCCACTTT
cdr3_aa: CASSSNRGGSRYNSPLHF

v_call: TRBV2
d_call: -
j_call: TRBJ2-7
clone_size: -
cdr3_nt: TGTGCCAGCAGGGAGGGACTGGGTTTTCGCGAGCAGTACTTC
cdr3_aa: CASREGLGFREQYF

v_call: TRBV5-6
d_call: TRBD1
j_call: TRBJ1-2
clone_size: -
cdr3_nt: TGTGCCAGCAGCCGACAGGGGATGGGAGGCTACACCTTC
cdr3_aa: CASSRQGMGGYTF

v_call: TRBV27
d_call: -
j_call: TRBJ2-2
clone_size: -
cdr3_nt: TGTGCCAGCACCCTCAGGGAAGGGACCGGGGAGCTGTTTTTT
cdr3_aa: CASTLREGTGELFF

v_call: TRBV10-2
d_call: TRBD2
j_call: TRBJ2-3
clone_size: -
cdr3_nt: TGCGCCAGCAGACTAGCGGGGGGGGCAGATACGCAGTATTTT
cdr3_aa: CASRLAGGADTQYF

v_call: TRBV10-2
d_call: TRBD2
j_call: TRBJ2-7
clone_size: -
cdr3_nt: TGCGCCAGCAGTGAGTCGGTACTAGCGGGGGCCTACGAGCAGTACTTC
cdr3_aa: CASSESVLAGAYEQYF

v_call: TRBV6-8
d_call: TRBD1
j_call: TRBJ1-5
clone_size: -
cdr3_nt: TGTGCCAGCAGGGGGACAGTCCAGCCCCAGCATTTT
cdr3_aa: CASRGTVQPQHF

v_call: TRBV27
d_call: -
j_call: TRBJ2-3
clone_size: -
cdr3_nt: TGTGCCAGCAGCTATACTCGGGGGGCCCCAGATACGCAGTATTTT
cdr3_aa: CASSYTRGAPDTQYF

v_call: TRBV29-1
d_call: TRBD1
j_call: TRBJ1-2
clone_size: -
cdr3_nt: TGCAGCGTTGAAGATAATGTGGGACAGGGAGCTAACTATGGCTACACCTTC
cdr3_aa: CSVEDNVGQGANYGYTF

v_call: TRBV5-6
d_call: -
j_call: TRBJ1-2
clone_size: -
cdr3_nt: TGTGCCAGCAGCCTCCTTCAGGTTTATGGCTACACCTTC
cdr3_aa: CASSLLQVYGYTF

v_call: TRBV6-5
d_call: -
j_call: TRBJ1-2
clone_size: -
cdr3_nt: TGTGCCAGCAGTTACCGCGGGGTAGGGTATGGCTACACCTTC
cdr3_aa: CASSYRGVGYGYTF

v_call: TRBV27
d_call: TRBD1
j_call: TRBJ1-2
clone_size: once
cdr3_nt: TGTGCCAGCAGAAGCAGGGGGGAAAACTATGGCTACACCTTC
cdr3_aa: CASRSRGENYGYTF

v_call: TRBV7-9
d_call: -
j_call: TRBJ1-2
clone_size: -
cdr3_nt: TGTGCCAGCCAAACTGGGTGGGCATCCGATGGCTACACCTTC
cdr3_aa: CASQTGWASDGYTF

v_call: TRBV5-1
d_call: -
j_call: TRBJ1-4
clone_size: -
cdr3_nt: TGCGCCAGCAGCCCGGGAGCCGAATTCGGGGAAAAACTGTTTTTT
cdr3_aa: CASSPGAEFGEKLFF

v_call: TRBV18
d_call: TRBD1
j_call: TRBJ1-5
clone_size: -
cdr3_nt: TGTGCCAGCTCACCAGGGACAGGGCCCGACCAGCCCCAGCATTTT
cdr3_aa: CASSPGTGPDQPQHF

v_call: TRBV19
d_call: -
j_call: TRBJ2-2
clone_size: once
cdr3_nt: TGTGCCAGTAGTATAGTGGGCGTCGCGGAGCTGTTTTTT
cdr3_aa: CASSIVGVAELFF

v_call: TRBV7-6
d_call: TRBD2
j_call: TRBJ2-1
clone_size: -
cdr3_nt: TGTGCCAGCAGCTTCCTAGCGGGGACGGTCAATGAGCAGTTCTTC
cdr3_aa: CASSFLAGTVNEQFF

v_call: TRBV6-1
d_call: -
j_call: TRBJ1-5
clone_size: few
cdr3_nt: TGTGCCAGCAGTGAGTATCTATCAAAGCCCCAGCATTTT
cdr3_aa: CASSEYLSKPQHF

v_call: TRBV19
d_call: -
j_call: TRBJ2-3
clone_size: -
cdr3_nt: TGTGCCAGTAGTATAATGGCAGGGCAGGGGGATACGCAGTATTTT
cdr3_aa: CASSIMAGQGDTQYF

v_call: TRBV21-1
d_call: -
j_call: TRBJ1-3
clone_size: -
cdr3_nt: TGTGCCAGCAGCCCCGAGACAGGGGGTACTTCCTTAGGAAACACCATATATTTT
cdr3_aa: CASSPETGGTSLGNTIYF

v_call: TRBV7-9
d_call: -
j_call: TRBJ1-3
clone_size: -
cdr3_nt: TGTGCCAGCTTCCCCTCGGGGTCCACTGGAAACACCATATATTTT
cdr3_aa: CASFPSGSTGNTIYF

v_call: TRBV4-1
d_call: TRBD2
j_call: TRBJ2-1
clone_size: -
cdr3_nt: TGCGCCAGCCGACTAGCGGGGGGCGTGAATGAGCAGTTCTTC
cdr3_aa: CASRLAGGVNEQFF

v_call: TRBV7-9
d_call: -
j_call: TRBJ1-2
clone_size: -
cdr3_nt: TGTGCCAGCAGACCAAGGGCGGGGATGGTGAGTGGCTACACCTTC
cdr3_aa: CASRPRAGMVSGYTF

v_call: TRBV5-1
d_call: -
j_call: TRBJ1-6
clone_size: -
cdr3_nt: TGCGCCAGCAGCTTGGCCCTAGGGGGGGGCTATTCACCCCTCCACTTT
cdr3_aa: CASSLALGGGYSPLHF

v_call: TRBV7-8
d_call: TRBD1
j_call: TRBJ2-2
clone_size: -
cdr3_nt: TGTGCCAGCAGCTTAGTCTACGGGACAGGAAACACCGGGGAGCTGTTTTTT
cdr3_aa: CASSLVYGTGNTGELFF

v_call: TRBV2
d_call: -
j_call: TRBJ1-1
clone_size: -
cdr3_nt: TGTGCCAGCAGTGAGACGGACAGCCGGGCCACTGAAGCTTTCTTT
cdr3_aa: CASSETDSRATEAFF